What follows are 4 T cell receptor beta chains derived from one specimen sequenced in a study of blood T cell repertoires in COVID-19. Produced via immunoSEQ multiplex PCR; TCRdb's table is partial and in-frame only. The sample lists tens of thousands of clones, 80% to 90% occurring once. The material sequenced was peripheral blood. These TCRs come from a woman in her seventies with acute or convalescent COVID-19.

V usage is TRBV5-1 and J usage is TRBJ1-2; the D gene is possibly TRBD1 (6 bases). Germline lookup yields CDR1 SGHRS and CDR2 YFSETQ. Trimming left V 0 bases short and J 4 bases short, with 13 bases between. The length of the CDR3 is 15 residues. The CDR3 loop is CASSLATTGIYGYTF. The CDR3, as DNA: TGCGCCAGCAGCTTGGCCACGACAGGAATCTATGGCTACACCTTC.

This chain joins TRBV12-3 or TRBV12-4 and TRBJ2-7; 7 bases match TRBD1. The trim removed 6 bases at V and 3 bases at J, leaving 5 bases unmatched. This CDR3 contains 13 residues. CDR3: CASSRAGGYEQYF. Written as DNA, the CDR3 is TGTGCCAGCAGCAGGGCAGGGGGCTACGAGCAGTACTTC.

The DNA of the CDR3 is TGTGCCAGCAGCCGACAGGGTCCCTCCGAGCAGTACTTC. Amino acid sequence: CASSRQGPSEQYF. V and J are TRBV27 and TRBJ2-7; 7 nucleotides line up with TRBD1. Looked up from germline, CDR1 is MNHEY and CDR2 is SMNVEV (reference sequence). This CDR3 contains 13 residues. V was clipped by 6 bases and J by 6 bases; unmatched bases: 8.

The rearrangement uses TRBV29-1 and TRBJ1-2; TRBD1 is a possible D gene (5 bases). CDR1 and CDR2 from the germline V gene are SQVTM and ANQGSEA. The CDR3 has 13 residues. The V end lost 1 base, the J end lost 6 bases, and 12 bases lay between the germline ends. CDR3 in DNA: TGCAGCGTTGAAGGGATGGGGGGGGATGGCTACACCTTC. Encoded protein: CSVEGMGGDGYTF.